Sequencing of this TCR beta chain was carried out in a study of CD8 T cells in ankylosing spondylitis. Each CDR3 protein gets one entry after TCRdb re-called the 5' RACE reads with MiXCR. The sample includes 250,000 to 300,000 distinct CDR3 sequences, 20% of them seen just once. The CDR3 extends over 16 amino acids. V shed 5 bases and J 4 bases; nucleotides not matched to a gene: 6. This clonotype was counted a few times. What it binds is not known. General study results and limits: A motif in TCR beta, a set of under ten highly homologous variants, appeared characteristic of ankylosing spondylitis blood. In reactive arthritis synovial fluid and blood, some motif variants had been reported before.

The source material was blood, either unsorted or a sorted T cell fraction (not recorded which). The chain carries TRBV12-3 or TRBV12-4 and TRBJ2-2; 11 bases map to TRBD2. The sequence was obtained from a male donor with ankylosing spondylitis or in good health (not recorded which). Written as DNA, the CDR3 is TGTGCCAGCAGTCCTAGCGGGAGGCGGGTCACCGGGGAGCTGTTTTTT. It is translated as CASSPSGRRVTGELFF.